Listed here are 27 T cell receptor beta chains from one sample, sequenced in a study of T cells after posttransplantation cyclophosphamide. Assay used: immunoSEQ multiplex PCR; TCRdb lists only in-frame clones, some missing. The sample presents 25,000 to 35,000 clones, none singletons. The sample consisted of PBMCs. These receptors all stem from a woman aged 55-70 years in good health, CMV-negative, and a related stem cell transplant donor.

This clone was picked up a small number of times. The chain links TRBV15 to TRBJ2-7; D is uncertain. The CDR3 runs to 15 residues. Between the trimmed V and J ends, which lost 0 bases and 2 bases, there was a span of 11 bases. The germline V gene has CDR1 LNHNV and CDR2 YYDKDF (reference sequence). The CDR3 bases are TGTGCCACCAGCAGAGATTCGTCCCTTCCCTACGAGCAGTACTTC. Translated: CATSRDSSLPYEQYF.

This clone was recorded at least ten times. The chain is built from TRBV7-8 and TRBJ1-2, with 9 bases identical to TRBD1. J lost 5 bases, V lost 5 bases, and 6 bases had no gene match. Germline loops: CDR1 SGHVS, CDR2 FQNEAQ. This CDR3 region has 14 residues. CDR3 amino acids: CASSPGTGRYGYTF. In DNA form, the CDR3 reads TGTGCCAGCAGCCCCGGGACAGGGAGATATGGCTACACCTTC.

This clone was seen ten or more times. This sequence joins TRBV19 and TRBJ2-1; 8 bases fit TRBD2. Trimming at V came to 2 bases and at J to 6 bases, leaving 3 bases not matched to a gene. The CDR3 sequence is 14 residues long. Germline V gene data show CDR1 as LNHDA and CDR2 as SQIVND (reference sequence). Written as DNA, the CDR3 is TGTGCCAGTAGTATACGGGGGGGACCCAATGAGCAGTTCTTC. Its translation is CASSIRGGPNEQFF.

This clone was detected many times. The J gene is TRBJ2-7, the V gene TRBV7-2; possible D gene TRBD1, 6 bases. This CDR3 is 13 amino acids long. Deletions cut 5 bases from V and 5 bases from J, with 13 bases between. Per the germline V gene, CDR1 is SGHTA and CDR2 is FQGNSA. CDR3 in amino acids: CASSPNKGDEQYF. The CDR3 DNA sequence: TGTGCCAGCAGCCCAAATAAGGGGGACGAGCAGTACTTC.

The table lists this clone with many counts. Germline and junction disagree at one end, which may indicate a read error. The chain carries TRBV7-8 and TRBJ2-7, with 11 bases identical to TRBD1. The germline gives CDR1 SGHVS, CDR2 FQNEAQ. The CDR3 has 14 residues. CDR3: CASSLWTGGYEPYF. The CDR3 DNA reads TGTGCCAGCAGCCTCTGGACAGGGGGCTACGAGCCGTACTTC. Looking up the rest from reference TRBV7-8 and TRBJ2-7 gives the full variable domain: GAGVSQSPRYKVAKRGQDVALRCDPISGHVSLFWYQQALGQGPEFLTYFQNEAQLDKSGLPSDRFFAERPEGSVSTLKIQRTQQEDSAVYLCASSLWTGGYEPYFGPGTRLTVT.

This clone was counted many times. The J gene is TRBJ2-4, the V gene TRBV18; 11 nucleotides agree with TRBD2. The trim removed 3 bases at V and 8 bases at J, leaving 9 bases unmatched. The CDR3 loop spans 16 amino acids. Per the germline V gene, CDR1 is KGHSH and CDR2 is LQKENI. Here the CDR3 DNA reads TGTGCCAGCTCACCGCCCCTCCTAGCGGGGGGTGACATTCAGTACTTC. It specifies CASSPPLLAGGDIQYF. Using reference TRBV18 and TRBJ2-4 for the parts outside the CDR3, the full variable domain is NAGVMQNPRHLVRRRGQEARLRCSPMKGHSHVYWYRQLPEEGLKFMVYLQKENIIDESGMPKERFSAEFPKEGPSILRIQQVVRGDSAAYFCASSPPLLAGGDIQYFGAGTRLSVL.

This clone was detected a few times. The gene calls are TRBV7-9 and TRBJ1-2, with 8 nucleotides matching TRBD1. CDR1 is SEHNR, CDR2 FQNEAQ, per germline (reference sequence). The CDR3 consists of 17 residues. J gave up 3 bases and V 7 bases, and 16 bases lay outside the gene matches. The CDR3 reads CASTKDGGTGPHYGYTF. The CDR3, as DNA: TGTGCCAGCACCAAAGATGGTGGGACAGGCCCGCACTATGGCTACACCTTC. Combining the CDR3 with reference TRBV7-9 and TRBJ1-2 gives the whole variable domain DTGVSQNPRHKITKRGQNVTFRCDPISEHNRLYWYRQTLGQGPEFLTYFQNEAQLEKSRLLSDRFSAERPKGSFSTLEIQRTEQGDSAMYLCASTKDGGTGPHYGYTFGSGTRLTVV.

This clone was found a few times. The chain recombines TRBV29-1 with TRBJ2-1; 15 bases map to TRBD2. V lost 3 bases, J lost 7 bases, and 10 bases stayed unmatched. The CDR3 loop spans 17 amino acids. The germline V gene has CDR1 SQVTM and CDR2 ANQGSEA. The CDR3 DNA is TGCAGCGTTGAGACAGGGACTAGCGGGGGGCGGCGGAATGAGCAGTTCTTC. This encodes CSVETGTSGGRRNEQFF.

There are many counts of this clone. The V call is TRBV7-3, the J call TRBJ2-1, with D possibly being TRBD2 (6 bases). V lost 5 bases and J lost 7, with 15 bases in between. The CDR3 consists of 14 residues. Germline CDR1 SGHTA, CDR2 FQGTGA. CDR3 sequence (DNA): TGTGCCAGCAGCCGGGCTGGGGGGAAGAATGAGCAGTTCTTC. Translation: CASSRAGGKNEQFF.

In its sample, this clone was seen many times. The chain couples TRBV5-5 to TRBJ1-1, with TRBD1 as a possible D gene (5 bases). Trimming shortened V by 5 bases and J by 1 base, and 15 bases separated the two germline ends. CDR1 and CDR2 (germline): SGHKS, YYEKEE (reference sequence). The CDR3 is 15 amino acids. CDR3 sequence (DNA): TGTGCCAGCAGTTATTTTACAACAGGGAACACTGAAGCTTTCTTT. It translates to CASSYFTTGNTEAFF.

This clone has just a few counts. The chain joins TRBV24-1 to TRBJ2-5; 10 nucleotides agree with TRBD1. Per the germline V gene, CDR1 is KGHDR and CDR2 is SFDVKD. The CDR3 is 15 residues long. V trimming: 5 bases; J trimming: 4 bases; junction bases outside the gene matches: 6. CDR3 nucleotide sequence: TGTGCCACCAGTGGGGACAGGGGCGGGGGAGAGACCCAGTACTTC. Translation: CATSGDRGGGETQYF.

This clone was found a few times. The rearrangement uses TRBV6-5 and TRBJ2-5, with 9 bases lining up with TRBD2. There are 15 residues in the CDR3. CDR1 is MNHEY and CDR2 is SVGAGI in the germline V gene. With 5 bases clipped from V and 3 bases from J, the junction kept 7 bases outside the gene matches. This chain's CDR3 is CASSQRGAPEETQYF. Here the CDR3 DNA reads TGTGCCAGCAGTCAGCGGGGGGCCCCCGAAGAGACCCAGTACTTC.

This clone was seen only a few times. V usage is TRBV30 and J usage is TRBJ1-1; perhaps TRBD1 as D (6 bases). Trimming removed 3 bases from V and 2 bases from J, with 10 bases in between. The CDR3 consists of 13 residues. CDR1 is GTSNPN and CDR2 is SVGIG in the germline V gene (reference sequence). The CDR3 DNA reads TGTGCCTGGAGGCGGGGGGCTAACACTGAAGCTTTCTTT. Amino acids: CAWRRGANTEAFF.

This clone came up many times. This chain links TRBV7-2 with TRBJ2-3; D perhaps matches TRBD2 (7 bases). Germline lookup yields CDR1 SGHTA and CDR2 FQGNSA. CDR3 length: 18 amino acids. The germline V and J ends were trimmed by 5 bases and 0 bases, with 21 bases remaining between them. Here the CDR3 reads CASSLHPRGGTSTDTQYF. The CDR3 DNA reads TGTGCCAGCAGCCTTCACCCGAGGGGGGGGACTAGCACAGATACGCAGTATTTT.

There are a few counts of this clone. The J gene is TRBJ2-3, the V gene TRBV29-1, with 9 nucleotides matching TRBD2. This CDR3 has 14 residues. V shed 7 bases, J shed 4 bases, and the junction held 9 bases outside the gene matches. CDR1 is SQVTM and CDR2 is ANQGSEA in the germline V gene. The CDR3 loop reads CSGVAGVGADTQYF. For the CDR3, the DNA is TGCAGCGGCGTAGCGGGAGTAGGCGCAGATACGCAGTATTTT.

This chain connects TRBV9 to TRBJ2-3; D may be TRBD1 or TRBD2 (5 bases each). The CDR3 totals 15 residues. Germline V CDR1 and CDR2: SGDLS, YYNGEE. The V gene lost 0 bases and the J gene lost 4 bases, with 12 bases spanning the gap. The CDR3 DNA follows: TGTGCCAGCAGCGTAGGGGGAGTAGGGGCAGATACGCAGTATTTT. Translating it yields CASSVGGVGADTQYF.

This clone was seen ten or more times. This chain joins TRBV2 and TRBJ2-1; D is undetermined. The CDR3 sequence is 13 residues long. V gave up 5 bases and J gave up 2 bases, with 7 bases separating them. Germline-derived CDR1 and CDR2 are SNHLY and FYNNEI. CDR3 region: CASSLGPYNEQFF. The CDR3 nucleotides are TGTGCCAGCAGTCTAGGCCCCTACAATGAGCAGTTCTTC.

In its sample, this clone was seen many times. The V call is TRBV6-5, the J call TRBJ1-2; D not resolved. The V end lost 6 bases, the J end lost 2 bases, and 10 bases lay between the germline ends. This CDR3 contains 13 residues. CDR1 MNHEY and CDR2 SVGAGI come from the germline V gene. CDR3 amino acids: CASSPGSNYGYTF. The CDR3 DNA follows: TGTGCCAGCAGCCCGGGGAGCAACTATGGCTACACCTTC.

This clone was observed at least ten times. CDR3 sequence (DNA): TGTGCCAGCAGATCCCCAGGGGCAGCGACCTATGGCTACACCTTC. Protein: CASRSPGAATYGYTF. The chain joins TRBV27 to TRBJ1-2; D is possibly TRBD1 (6 bases). The germline CDR1 and CDR2 sequences are MNHEY and SMNVEV (reference sequence). Trimming left V 6 bases short and J 4 bases short, with 18 bases between. The CDR3 sequence is 15 residues long.

This clone was recorded many times. The rearrangement links TRBV7-9 to TRBJ2-5, with 10 bases matching TRBD1. Germline V gene sequence: CDR1 SEHNR, CDR2 FQNEAQ (reference sequence). The ends lost 3 bases at V and 5 bases at J; junction bases unmatched: 3. The CDR3 is made up of 14 amino acids. CDR3 loop: CASSLTGGIETQYF. CDR3 sequence (DNA): TGTGCCAGCAGCTTGACAGGGGGCATTGAGACCCAGTACTTC.

This clone was recorded at least ten times. The V and J genes are TRBV6-5 and TRBJ2-1, with TRBD2 identical over 12 bases. CDR1 MNHEY and CDR2 SVGAGI come from the germline V gene. The CDR3 runs to 14 residues. The J segment lost 5 bases and the V segment lost 5 bases, leaving 1 base of the junction unmatched. The chain's CDR3 is CASSRTSGDNEQFF. DNA for the CDR3: TGTGCCAGCAGTAGGACTAGCGGGGACAATGAGCAGTTCTTC.

This clone was counted ten times or more. V gene TRBV5-1 combines with J gene TRBJ1-6; TRBD1 agrees at 8 bases. The germline CDR1 and CDR2 sequences are SGHRS and YFSETQ. The ends lost 3 bases at V and 7 bases at J; junction bases unmatched: 9. The CDR3 consists of 16 residues. CDR3: CASSYLSTGANSPLHF. CDR3 bases: TGCGCCAGCAGCTACCTATCGACAGGGGCAAATTCACCCCTCCACTTT.

V usage is TRBV5-1 and J usage is TRBJ2-5, with D possibly TRBD2 on 6 matching bases. V was shortened by 0 bases and J by 1 base, with 13 bases between the two germline ends. Germline-derived CDR1 and CDR2 are SGHRS and YFSETQ. CDR3 length: 16 amino acids. The CDR3 reads CASSLEVAAPQETQYF. Written as DNA, the CDR3 is TGCGCCAGCAGCTTGGAAGTAGCGGCCCCCCAAGAGACCCAGTACTTC.

CDR3 region: CASSSSNGGYSPLHF. CDR3 DNA sequence: TGTGCCAGCAGCTCCAGCAACGGGGGATACTCACCCCTCCACTTT. This chain joins TRBV7-3 and TRBJ1-6; tentative D call: TRBD1 (5 bases). Deletions cut 4 bases from V and 10 bases from J, with 17 bases between. Germline lookup yields CDR1 SGHTA and CDR2 FQGTGA. The CDR3 loop spans 15 amino acids.

Ten or more counts support this clone. The rearrangement links TRBV7-2 to TRBJ2-3; 8 positions agree with TRBD2. After removal of 7 bases from V and 2 bases from J, the junction contained 8 bases not matched to a gene. This CDR3 is built from 15 residues. Germline V gene data show CDR1 as SGHTA and CDR2 as FQGNSA. The CDR3 DNA is TGTGCCAGCACCGTAACGGGGGGGTCCACAGATACGCAGTATTTT. Amino acids: CASTVTGGSTDTQYF. The entire variable domain, with the rest obtained from reference TRBV7-2 and TRBJ2-3, is as follows: GAGVSQSPSNKVTEKGKDVELRCDPISGHTALYWYRQSLGQGLEFLIYFQGNSAPDKSGLPSDRFSAERTGGSVSTLTIQRTQQEDSAVYLCASTVTGGSTDTQYFGPGTRLTVL.

In its sample, this clone was seen a few times. V is TRBV28 and J is TRBJ1-2; D gene ambiguous. The germline gives CDR1 MDHEN, CDR2 SYDVKM. This CDR3 has 16 amino acids. V was pared by 3 bases and J by 1 base, with 15 bases between. The CDR3 DNA reads as TGTGCCAGCAGTTTTGCAGGAAATGTCTATAACTATGGCTACACCTTC. This sequence encodes CASSFAGNVYNYGYTF.

The sample holds many counts of this clone. The chain joins TRBV27 to TRBJ2-3, with 10 bases matching TRBD2. Germline CDR1 reads MNHEY; CDR2 reads SMNVEV (reference sequence). This CDR3 has 15 amino acids. Trimming at V came to 5 bases and at J to 5 bases, leaving 7 bases not matched to a gene. CDR3 coding DNA: TGTGCCAGCAGTCCCGGGACTAGCGTAGAAGATACGCAGTATTTT. Encoded protein: CASSPGTSVEDTQYF.